The 23 T cell receptor beta chains below come from one sample, sequenced in a study of cytomegalovirus exposure and HLA in healthy donors. The primer mix had 60 Vbeta and 13 Jbeta primers. The table came from immunoSEQ multiplex PCR; TCRdb's copy has only in-frame clones and leaves some out. The sample has some 100,000 clones, around 74% seen once. Sequencing used PBMCs. The receptor source for this set is a male donor in good health and CMV-seropositive.

The V call is TRBV10-3, the J call TRBJ2-1; TRBD2 agrees at 13 bases. The CDR3 is 14 amino acids. Germline CDR1 and CDR2: ENHRY and SYGVKD. V lost 11 bases to trimming and J lost 5 bases; unmatched junction nucleotides: 6. The CDR3: CASGTSGVDNEQFF. Written as DNA, the CDR3 is TGTGCCTCCGGGACTAGCGGGGTAGACAATGAGCAGTTCTTC.

The chain employs TRBV5-1 and TRBJ1-6; D remains unclear. The length of the CDR3 is 10 residues. Trimming removed 10 bases at V and 14 bases at J, with 13 bases between. Per the germline V gene, CDR1 is SGHRS and CDR2 is YFSETQ. The CDR3 nucleotides are TGCGCCGGAGGGCGGGTCTCCCTCCACTTT. Translation: CAGGRVSLHF.

The V gene is TRBV7-2, the J gene TRBJ1-2; no reliable D call. Germline V gives CDR1 SGHTA, CDR2 FQGNSA. The CDR3 runs 14 residues. Trimming stripped 1 base from V and 4 bases from J, with 10 bases between. The CDR3 DNA follows: TGTGCCAGCAGCTTAGTGGGCACACCCTATGGCTACACCTTC. This translates into CASSLVGTPYGYTF.

The chain uses TRBV13 and TRBJ2-5; 12 bases fit TRBD1. This CDR3 is built from 17 residues. J lost 4 bases, V lost 4 bases, and 10 bases had no gene match. The germline CDR1 and CDR2 sequences are PRHDT and FYEKMQ (reference sequence). The CDR3 nucleotides read TGTGCCAGCAGCTCGGAGGGACAGGGGGCTGAGGGAGAGACCCAGTACTTC. It is translated as CASSSEGQGAEGETQYF.

The chain carries TRBV9 and TRBJ1-2; TRBD1 might be the D (5 bases). Germline V gene data show CDR1 as SGDLS and CDR2 as YYNGEE. The CDR3 sequence is 14 residues long. The germline V and J ends were trimmed by 0 bases and 3 bases, with 9 bases remaining between them. CDR3 residues: CASSVAIRDYGYTF. CDR3 nucleotides: TGTGCCAGCAGCGTAGCTATCAGGGACTATGGCTACACCTTC.

V is TRBV28 and J is TRBJ1-4, with TRBD1 identical over 7 bases. J gave up 3 bases and V 6 bases, and 7 bases lay outside the gene matches. The CDR3 sequence is 15 residues long. Per germline, CDR1 MDHEN and CDR2 SYDVKM. The CDR3 nucleotides read TGTGCCAGCAGGTCAGCAGGGGGACCTAATGAAAAACTGTTTTTT. Amino acids: CASRSAGGPNEKLFF.

The gene calls are TRBV9 and TRBJ2-7; the D gene is possibly TRBD2 (6 bases). The CDR3 is 15 amino acids. V lost 4 bases and J lost 7, with 21 bases in between. Per the germline V gene, CDR1 is SGDLS and CDR2 is YYNGEE. The CDR3 sequence is CASSPFSGVFGEQYF. CDR3 in DNA: TGTGCCAGCAGCCCTTTCTCGGGGGTTTTTGGGGAGCAGTACTTC. The full variable domain, its missing parts supplied by reference TRBV9 and TRBJ2-7, is DSGVTQTPKHLITATGQRVTLRCSPRSGDLSVYWYQQSLDQGLQFLIQYYNGEERAKGNILERFSAQQFPDLHSELNLSSLELGDSALYFCASSPFSGVFGEQYFGPGTRLTVT.

The CDR3 loop is CASSPPRETQYF. In DNA form, the CDR3 reads TGTGCCAGCTCACCACCCAGGGAGACCCAGTACTTC. V and J are TRBV18 and TRBJ2-5; unclear D gene. This CDR3 region has 12 residues. Trimming shortened V by 0 bases and J by 5 bases, and 4 bases separated the two germline ends. Germline CDR1 reads KGHSH; CDR2 reads LQKENI. The variable domain in full, completed from reference TRBV18 and TRBJ2-5, reads NAGVMQNPRHLVRRRGQEARLRCSPMKGHSHVYWYRQLPEEGLKFMVYLQKENIIDESGMPKERFSAEFPKEGPSILRIQQVVRGDSAAYFCASSPPRETQYFGPGTRLLVL.

This chain joins TRBV6-1 and TRBJ2-5; D remains unclear. Gene TRBJ2-7 matches the end of the DNA better, so the J call may be wrong. The CDR3 length is 12 residues. The germline CDR1 and CDR2 sequences are MNHNS and SASEGT. DNA for the CDR3: TGTGCCAGCAGTGCTCCATCCTACGAGCAGTACTTC. It codes for CASSAPSYEQYF.

The chain joins TRBV14 to TRBJ1-5, with D perhaps matching TRBD1 (5 bases). The CDR3 has 13 residues. V was cut by 4 bases and J by 7 bases, with 11 bases left in between. The germline CDR1 and CDR2 sequences are SGHDN and FVKESK. The CDR3 DNA reads as TGTGCCAGCAGCCTTCAGGGAGGGCAGCCCCAGCATTTT. Encoded protein: CASSLQGGQPQHF.

The chain employs TRBV7-2 and TRBJ2-5, with 9 bases aligning to TRBD2. The length of the CDR3 is 13 residues. Germline V gene sequence: CDR1 SGHTA, CDR2 FQGNSA. With 0 bases clipped from V and 7 bases from J, the junction kept 0 bases outside the gene matches. Here the CDR3 DNA reads TGTGCCAGCAGCTTAGCGCGGGAGGGGACCCAGTACTTC. This sequence encodes CASSLAREGTQYF.

The rearrangement uses TRBV5-4 and TRBJ1-2; D is undetermined. In germline, CDR1 is SGHNT, CDR2 YYREEE (reference sequence). This CDR3 has 12 amino acids. The V end lost 0 bases, the J end lost 4 bases, and 4 bases lay between the germline ends. CDR3 residues: CASSLDGYGYTF. The CDR3 nucleotides read TGTGCCAGCAGCTTGGACGGCTATGGCTACACCTTC.

The rearrangement links TRBV5-4 to TRBJ1-2; TRBD1 is a possible D gene (6 bases). The germline V gene encodes CDR1 SGHNT and CDR2 YYREEE (reference sequence). Trimming pared 1 base from V and 0 bases from J, leaving 16 bases between. CDR3 length equals 17 residues. DNA for the CDR3: TGTGCCAGCAGCTTGTGGGGTGTACAGGGCGCTAACTATGGCTACACCTTC. Translation gives CASSLWGVQGANYGYTF.

The gene calls are TRBV6-5 and TRBJ2-5; 8 positions match TRBD2. Trimming took 5 bases from V and 7 from J; bases not matched to a gene: 3. The CDR3 consists of 12 residues. CDR1 MNHEY and CDR2 SVGAGI come from the germline V gene. The CDR3 coding sequence is TGTGCCAGCAGTCCCCGGGGGGGGACCCAGTACTTC. Residues: CASSPRGGTQYF.

The chain has TRBV2 and TRBJ1-2, with TRBD1 matching 10 bases. After removal of 8 bases from V and 2 bases from J, the junction contained 8 bases not matched to a gene. In germline, CDR1 is SNHLY, CDR2 FYNNEI. The CDR3 contains 15 residues. The DNA of the CDR3 is TGTGCCAGCGTTCACCCGGGACAGGGGAACTATGGCTACACCTTC. Residues: CASVHPGQGNYGYTF. Full variable domain (rest looked up from reference TRBV2 and TRBJ1-2): EPEVTQTPSHQVTQMGQEVILRCVPISNHLYFYWYRQILGQKVEFLVSFYNNEISEKSEIFDDQFSVERPDGSNFTLKIRSTKLEDSAMYFCASVHPGQGNYGYTFGSGTRLTVV.

The chain recombines TRBV2 with TRBJ2-7; 10 positions agree with TRBD2. Germline V CDR1 and CDR2: SNHLY, FYNNEI. The ends lost 2 bases at V and 7 bases at J; junction bases unmatched: 8. This CDR3 is built from 15 residues. The CDR3 reads CASSERSSGGPEQYF. The CDR3 nucleotides read TGTGCCAGCAGTGAAAGGTCTAGCGGGGGACCTGAGCAGTACTTC.

The rearrangement links TRBV5-1 to TRBJ1-4; TRBD1 might be the D (6 bases). The V gene's germline CDR1 is SGHRS and CDR2 YFSETQ. Trimming stripped 4 bases from V and 6 bases from J, with 16 bases between. The CDR3 is 15 amino acids. Written as DNA, the CDR3 is TGCGCCAGCAGCCCCCTGACAGGTTCAGATGAAAAACTGTTTTTT. As protein: CASSPLTGSDEKLFF. Together with reference TRBV5-1 and TRBJ1-4, the CDR3 gives the full variable domain: KAGVTQTPRYLIKTRGQQVTLSCSPISGHRSVSWYQQTPGQGLQFLFEYFSETQRNKGNFPGRFSGRQFSNSRSEMNVSTLELGDSALYLCASSPLTGSDEKLFFGSGTQLSVL.

J is TRBJ2-3 and V is TRBV7-2, with 12 bases that match TRBD2. This CDR3 has 19 amino acids. Germline V gene data show CDR1 as SGHTA and CDR2 as FQGNSA. V was pared by 2 bases and J by 2 bases, with 11 bases of the junction left unmatched. CDR3 in DNA: TGTGCCAGCAGCTTATTGGGTCTGCGACTAGCGGGAGCCACAGATACGCAGTATTTT. Translation gives CASSLLGLRLAGATDTQYF.

A word on this clone: Germline and junction disagree at one end, which may indicate a read error. The V gene is TRBV6-5, the J gene TRBJ1-2; D is perhaps TRBD1 (5 bases). The CDR3 sequence is 14 residues long. Germline V gene lookup returns CDR1 MNHEY and CDR2 SVGAGI. The CDR3 region has the DNA TGTGCCAGCAGTTACCGCGCGGGGCCTTATGGCTTCACCTTC. It encodes CASSYRAGPYGFTF.

V and J are TRBV7-2 and TRBJ2-3; D gene uncertain. Deletions cut 2 bases from V and 8 bases from J, with 5 bases between. Germline CDR1 is SGHTA and CDR2 is FQGNSA. CDR3 length: 11 residues. CDR3 protein: CASSLIGTQYF. The CDR3 DNA reads TGTGCCAGCAGCTTAATCGGTACGCAGTATTTT.

The chain links TRBV29-1 to TRBJ2-1, with TRBD2 matching 10 bases. Unmatched junction bases numbered 1, after V lost 4 bases and J lost 4 bases. This CDR3 has 13 amino acids. The germline V gene encodes CDR1 SQVTM and CDR2 ANQGSEA. The CDR3 spells CSVGSGGYNEQFF. For the CDR3, the DNA is TGCAGCGTTGGTAGCGGGGGGTACAATGAGCAGTTCTTC.

The rearrangement joins TRBV4-3 to TRBJ2-6; tentative D call: TRBD1 (5 bases). The CDR3 length is 17 residues. V lost 2 bases and J 1 base, leaving 12 bases between the germline ends. Germline V gene sequence: CDR1 LGHNA, CDR2 YSLEER. The CDR3 loop is CASSQKGSGSGANVLTF. Written as DNA, the CDR3 is TGCGCCAGCAGCCAAAAGGGGTCAGGATCTGGGGCCAACGTCCTGACTTTC.

The genes are TRBV6-6 and TRBJ1-6; D call uncertain. Germline lookup yields CDR1 MNHNY and CDR2 SVGAGI (reference sequence). The CDR3 loop spans 16 amino acids. The germline V and J ends were trimmed by 7 bases and 0 bases, with 13 bases remaining between them. The CDR3 reads CASKAGLSSYNSPLHF. CDR3 DNA sequence: TGTGCCAGCAAGGCGGGCTTGAGCTCCTATAATTCACCCCTCCACTTT.